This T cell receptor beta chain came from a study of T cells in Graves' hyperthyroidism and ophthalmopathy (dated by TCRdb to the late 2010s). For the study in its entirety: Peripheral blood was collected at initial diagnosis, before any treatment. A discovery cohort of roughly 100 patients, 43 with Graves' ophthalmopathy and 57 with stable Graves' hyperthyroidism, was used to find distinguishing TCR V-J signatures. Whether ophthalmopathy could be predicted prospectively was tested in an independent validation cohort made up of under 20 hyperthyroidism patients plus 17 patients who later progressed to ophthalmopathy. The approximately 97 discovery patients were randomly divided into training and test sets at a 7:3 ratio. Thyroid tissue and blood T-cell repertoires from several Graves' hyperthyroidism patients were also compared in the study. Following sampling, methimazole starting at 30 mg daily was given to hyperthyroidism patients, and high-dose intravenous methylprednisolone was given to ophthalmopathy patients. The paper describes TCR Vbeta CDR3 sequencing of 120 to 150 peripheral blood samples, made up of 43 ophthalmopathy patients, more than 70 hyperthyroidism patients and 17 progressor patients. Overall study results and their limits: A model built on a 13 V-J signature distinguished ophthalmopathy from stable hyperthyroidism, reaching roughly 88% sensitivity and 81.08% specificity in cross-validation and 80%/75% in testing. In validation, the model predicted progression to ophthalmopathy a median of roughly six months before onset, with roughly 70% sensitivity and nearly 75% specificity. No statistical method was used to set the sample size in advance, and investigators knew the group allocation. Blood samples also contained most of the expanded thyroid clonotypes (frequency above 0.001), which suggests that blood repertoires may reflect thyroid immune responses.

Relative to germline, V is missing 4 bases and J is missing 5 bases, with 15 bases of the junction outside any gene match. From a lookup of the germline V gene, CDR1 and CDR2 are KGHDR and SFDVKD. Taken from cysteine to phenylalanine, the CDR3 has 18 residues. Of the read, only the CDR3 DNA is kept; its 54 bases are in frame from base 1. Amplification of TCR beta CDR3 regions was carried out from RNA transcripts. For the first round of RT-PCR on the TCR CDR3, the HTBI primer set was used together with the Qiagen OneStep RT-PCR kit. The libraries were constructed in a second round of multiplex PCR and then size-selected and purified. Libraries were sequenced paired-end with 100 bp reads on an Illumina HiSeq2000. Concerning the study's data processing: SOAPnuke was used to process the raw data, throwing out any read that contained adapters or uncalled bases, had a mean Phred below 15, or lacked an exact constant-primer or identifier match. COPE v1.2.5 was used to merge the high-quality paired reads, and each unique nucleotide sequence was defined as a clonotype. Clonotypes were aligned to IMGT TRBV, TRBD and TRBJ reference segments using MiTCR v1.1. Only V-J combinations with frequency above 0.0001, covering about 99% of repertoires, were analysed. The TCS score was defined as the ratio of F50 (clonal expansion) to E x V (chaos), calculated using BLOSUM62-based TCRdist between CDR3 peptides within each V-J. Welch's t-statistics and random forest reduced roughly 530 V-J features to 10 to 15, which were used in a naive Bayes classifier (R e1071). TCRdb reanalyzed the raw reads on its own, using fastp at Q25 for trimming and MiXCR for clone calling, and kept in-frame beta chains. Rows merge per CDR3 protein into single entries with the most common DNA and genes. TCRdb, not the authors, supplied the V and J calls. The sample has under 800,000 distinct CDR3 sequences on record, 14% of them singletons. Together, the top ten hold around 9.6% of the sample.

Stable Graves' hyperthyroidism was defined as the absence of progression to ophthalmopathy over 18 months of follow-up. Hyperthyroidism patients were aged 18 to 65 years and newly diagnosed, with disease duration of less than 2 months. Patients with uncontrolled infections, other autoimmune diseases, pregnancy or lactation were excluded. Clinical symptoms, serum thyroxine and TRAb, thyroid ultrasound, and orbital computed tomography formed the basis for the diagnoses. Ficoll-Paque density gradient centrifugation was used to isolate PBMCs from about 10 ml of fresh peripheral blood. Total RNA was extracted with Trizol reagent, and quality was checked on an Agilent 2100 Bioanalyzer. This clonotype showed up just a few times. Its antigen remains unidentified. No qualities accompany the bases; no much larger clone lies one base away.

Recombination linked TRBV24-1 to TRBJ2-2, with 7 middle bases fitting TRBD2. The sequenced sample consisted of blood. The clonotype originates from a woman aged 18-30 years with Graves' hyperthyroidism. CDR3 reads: CATSEVPGRQGRTGELFF. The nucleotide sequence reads TGTGCCACCAGTGAAGTCCCCGGGAGGCAGGGAAGGACCGGGGAGCTGTTTTTT.